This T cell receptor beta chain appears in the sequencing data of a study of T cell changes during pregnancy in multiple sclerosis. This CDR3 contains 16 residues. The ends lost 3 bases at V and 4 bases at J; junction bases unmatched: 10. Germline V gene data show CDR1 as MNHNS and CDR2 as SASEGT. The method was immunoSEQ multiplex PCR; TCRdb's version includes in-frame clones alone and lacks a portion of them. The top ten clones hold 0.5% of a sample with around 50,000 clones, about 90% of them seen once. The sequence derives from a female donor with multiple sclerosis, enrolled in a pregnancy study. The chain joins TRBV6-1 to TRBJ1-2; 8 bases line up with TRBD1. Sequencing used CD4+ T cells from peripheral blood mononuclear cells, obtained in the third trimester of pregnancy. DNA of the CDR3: TGTGCCAGCAGTGATGGGACCTGGGACAGGAGCTATGGCTACACCTTC. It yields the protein CASSDGTWDRSYGYTF.